This is a list of T cell receptor beta chains from one sample in a study of OX40 agonist ivuxolimab in advanced cancers. The method was immunoSEQ multiplex PCR; TCRdb's version includes in-frame clones alone and lacks a portion of them. The sample lists some 110,000 clones, about nine tenths seen once, with 0.8% to 1% in the top ten. This sample comprised CD4+ or CD8+ T cells sorted from blood, obtained in a trial of the OX40 agonist ivuxolimab. These receptors originate from an adult with an advanced solid tumor such as melanoma, head and neck, liver or kidney cancer. The conserved cysteine and the conserved F or W are not part of the CDR3 here. The D gene is left open where the match is weak.

V gene	CDR3 length	D gene	J gene	CDR3 protein
TRBV25-1	11	NA	TRBJ1-1	ASSDMGDTEAF
TRBV6-5	12	NA	TRBJ2-7	ASSYSSRSYEQY
TRBV7-2	15	TRBD1	TRBJ1-2	ASSLEGQLALNYGYT
TRBV27	12	NA	TRBJ1-5	ASSFNSANQPQH
TRBV7-2	13	NA	TRBJ2-7	ASSLEGVGSSEQY
TRBV7-2	10	NA	TRBJ1-5	ASSSQNQPQH
TRBV15	13	NA	TRBJ2-3	ATSRVGRGTDTQY
TRBV19	13	TRBD1	TRBJ2-7	ASSIGGQGNYEQY
TRBV11-3	10	NA	TRBJ2-1	ASSLVHNEQF
TRBV11-3	10	NA	TRBJ2-7	ASSLNPREQY
TRBV27	12	TRBD2	TRBJ2-1	ASRGLAGPLEQF
TRBV7-6	12	TRBD2	TRBJ2-3	ASSSSGRTDTQY
TRBV4-3	12	NA	TRBJ1-1	ASSQVLGSTEAF
TRBV5-1	12	TRBD2	TRBJ2-7	ASSSSGTSYEQY
TRBV7-2	12	NA	TRBJ1-2	ASSPYRVHGGYT
TRBV25-1	10	NA	TRBJ2-3	ASSPGRARPY
TRBV7-9	12	NA	TRBJ2-7	ASSLAGVVYEQY
TRBV7-2	13	NA	TRBJ2-7	ASSQETGNSYEQY
TRBV7-9	15	TRBD1	TRBJ2-1	ASSFLVGQGADNEQF
TRBV9	14	TRBD2	TRBJ2-3	ASSTGTSGAWDTQY
TRBV5-6	15	TRBD2	TRBJ2-3	ASTRRSTGLHTDTQY
TRBV7-3	16	TRBD2	TRBJ2-1	ASSSQPGGAGGLNEQF
TRBV11-2	11	NA	TRBJ2-5	VSGGQTQETQY
TRBV6-6	11	NA	TRBJ1-5	ASSWGENQPQH
TRBV18	11	NA	TRBJ1-1	ASSPRGGTEAF
TRBV7-8	13	TRBD2	TRBJ2-1	ASSLGLAGDNEQF
TRBV20-1	9	NA	TRBJ2-5	SARTQETQY
TRBV7-9	16	NA	TRBJ1-5	ASSLVGLSSLANQPQH
TRBV15	15	NA	TRBJ1-5	ATSRDRLSPANQPQH
TRBV29-1	11	NA	TRBJ2-7	SVLSGSQGGQY
TRBV28	12	NA	TRBJ1-5	ASKEGEGNQPQH
TRBV18	16	TRBD2	TRBJ2-5	ASSPSPGLAGYSETQY
TRBV4-1	14	TRBD2	TRBJ2-3	ASSPAGRAPTDTQY
TRBV6-1	16	TRBD1	TRBJ1-5	ASSEALAGTVPNQPQH
TRBV5-1	13	NA	TRBJ2-3	ASSTGVQSTDTQY
TRBV5-4	13	NA	TRBJ1-1	ASSLRVTQNTEAF
TRBV10-1	9	NA	TRBJ2-7	ASSVGDEQY
TRBV9	13	NA	TRBJ1-1	ASSVEDGMNTEAF
TRBV5-1	14	NA	TRBJ2-7	ASSLGGAEAFYEQY
TRBV11-1	13	NA	TRBJ2-3	ASTFSGTSTDTQY
TRBV7-6	13	NA	TRBJ1-3	ASSLTARSGNTIY
TRBV14	12	TRBD2	TRBJ2-1	ASSKTSAYNEQF
TRBV9	11	TRBD2	TRBJ2-1	ASTSGSGNEQF
TRBV6-6	14	TRBD1	TRBJ1-5	ASSYLGQGAHQPQH